A selection of T cell receptor beta chains follows, all from one sample in a study of blood T cell repertoires in COVID-19. This table comes from immunoSEQ multiplex PCR, and its TCRdb copy is limited to in-frame clones, with some not included. This sample has around 140,000 clones; 75% to 90% occur once, and the top ten carry less than 2.5%. Sample: peripheral blood. Receptors originate from a man aged 50 to 59 with active COVID-19. Both conserved end residues are trimmed from each CDR3. Fields, in order: CDR3 protein, V gene, CDR3 length, D gene. The D gene is left open where the match is weak.

CDR3aa: ASRPLGGGADTEAF; v_gene: TRBV27; len: 14; d_gene: NA
CDR3aa: ASSYYREGGEQF; v_gene: TRBV7-3; len: 12; d_gene: NA
CDR3aa: ASSPRTGYYNEQF; v_gene: TRBV3-1/TRBV3-2; len: 13; d_gene: TRBD1
CDR3aa: ASSVGVGGVNTGELF; v_gene: TRBV9; len: 15; d_gene: NA
CDR3aa: ASSLSRQPQH; v_gene: TRBV7-9; len: 10; d_gene: NA
CDR3aa: ASSLAAGRGYT; v_gene: TRBV5-8; len: 11; d_gene: NA
CDR3aa: ASSSGAASYEQY; v_gene: TRBV7-9; len: 12; d_gene: NA
CDR3aa: ASSYSRNTEAF; v_gene: TRBV6-5; len: 11; d_gene: NA
CDR3aa: AISGGAGIMNTEAF; v_gene: TRBV10-3; len: 14; d_gene: NA
CDR3aa: ASSQAGLLTTDTQY; v_gene: TRBV4-2; len: 14; d_gene: NA
CDR3aa: ASSSRGGNGELF; v_gene: TRBV7-9; len: 12; d_gene: NA
CDR3aa: ASGVGEQY; v_gene: TRBV2; len: 8; d_gene: NA
CDR3aa: ASSQARGGRGETQY; v_gene: TRBV4-1; len: 14; d_gene: TRBD2
CDR3aa: ASSGAGNTIY; v_gene: TRBV6-5; len: 10; d_gene: NA
CDR3aa: ASSEYAGRGRYEQY; v_gene: TRBV25-1; len: 14; d_gene: TRBD1